This T cell receptor beta chain is drawn from a study of siplizumab effects on memory and regulatory T cells. The method was immunoSEQ multiplex PCR; TCRdb's version includes in-frame clones alone and lacks a portion of them. This table holds fewer than 130,000 clones, 80% to 95% found once. CDR1 and CDR2 from the germline V gene are LNHNV and YYDKDF (reference sequence). V lost 1 base and J 2 bases, leaving 18 bases between the germline ends. This CDR3 comprises 18 residues. The TCR comes from a human donor in good health. Sequenced input: CD4+ T cells sorted from blood. The rearrangement joins TRBV15 to TRBJ1-5; weak D call: TRBD1 (6 bases). In DNA form, the CDR3 reads TGTGCCACCAGCAGAGGTGACGGGGGGCGGATCGGCAATCAGCCCCAGCATTTT. Its translation is CATSRGDGGRIGNQPQHF.